This is a list of T cell receptor beta chains from one sample in a study of CD8 T cells in Susac syndrome. TCRdb reprocessed the immunoSEQ multiplex PCR reads via MiXCR and lists one record per CDR3 protein. The data show some 200,000 distinct CDR3 sequences, more than 85% seen once. The specimen was CD8+ T cells from PBMCs. These receptors originate from a human donor with multiple sclerosis. CDR3s include the opening cysteine and the closing phenylalanine or tryptophan. A D gene is named only where the DNA matches it firmly. For some rows the clone size is stated as once, few or many, or as a class when expanded; others skip it.

j_call | d_call | clone_size | v_call | cdr3_aa
TRBJ2-5 | . | once | TRBV7-9 | CASSLPRGETQYF
TRBJ1-4 | TRBD1 | once | TRBV19 | CASSIWDREKLFF
TRBJ2-1 | . | . | TRBV9 | CASSGETREQFF
TRBJ1-1 | . | . | TRBV7-9 | CASSSALGWDGEAFF
TRBJ2-3 | . | . | TRBV7-2 | CASSLVGGQDTQYF
TRBJ2-1 | TRBD1 | . | TRBV19 | CASSIQGTGYNEQFF
TRBJ1-5 | . | once | TRBV9 | CASSAGRGFNQPQHF
TRBJ2-1 | TRBD2 | . | TRBV5-1 | CASSLEFGTSGEQFF
TRBJ2-5 | . | . | TRBV9 | CASSAGGQQETQYF
TRBJ1-1 | . | . | TRBV5-6 | CASSPGWGTTEAFF
TRBJ1-1 | . | . | TRBV20-1 | CSAIEIMNTEAFF
TRBJ2-7 | TRBD1 | . | TRBV4-1 | CASSQDTGGLYYEQYF
TRBJ1-2 | . | . | TRBV30 | CAWSVPLLVDYTF
TRBJ2-3 | TRBD1 | . | TRBV30 | CAWSGQGADTQYF
TRBJ1-4 | TRBD1 | . | TRBV7-2 | CASSYGQGNEKLFF
TRBJ2-5 | . | . | TRBV29-1 | CSVEHQEETQYF
TRBJ2-7 | . | . | TRBV6-6 | CASSYSGRVDVYEQYF
TRBJ2-5 | . | . | TRBV13 | CASSPARKGGEETQYF
TRBJ2-7 | TRBD2 | . | TRBV29-1 | CSVEIPGGSSYEQYF
TRBJ2-6 | TRBD2 | . | TRBV3-1 | CASSQGSGGQITGANVLTF
TRBJ2-7 | . | . | TRBV7-9 | CASSLDPTPYDGQYF
TRBJ1-2 | . | . | TRBV6-4 | CASSDQTGLDGYTF
TRBJ2-3 | TRBD1 | . | TRBV30 | CAWSVITGGTDTQYF
TRBJ2-3 | . | . | TRBV7-6 | CASSLRTGGATDTQYF
TRBJ2-5 | TRBD2 | . | TRBV10-2 | CASSGTSGGHETQYF
TRBJ2-7 | TRBD1 | . | TRBV7-6 | CASSIGTAYEQYF
TRBJ2-7 | . | . | TRBV27 | CASSLSTRDFPYEQYF
TRBJ2-3 | . | . | TRBV12-3/TRBV12-4 | CASTNGGLDTQYF
TRBJ2-2 | . | . | TRBV7-6 | CASSPEVVGVDTGELFF
TRBJ1-3 | . | . | TRBV20-1 | CSANPYGSGNTIYF
TRBJ1-1 | . | . | TRBV27 | CASSLSENTEAFF
TRBJ2-1 | . | . | TRBV30 | CAWSSVTYNEQFF
TRBJ2-3 | TRBD1 | . | TRBV6-2/TRBV6-3 | CASQRLGQAQVGADTQYF
TRBJ2-7 | . | . | TRBV20-1 | CSASGYRGRSGRAAYEQYF
TRBJ2-1 | . | . | TRBV25-1 | CASSEYVGYEQFF
TRBJ2-1 | . | . | TRBV19 | CASSLLTRNGVNEQFF
TRBJ2-7 | . | . | TRBV5-6 | CASSLLPSEQYF
TRBJ2-2 | . | . | TRBV4-3 | CASSQASGRRNTGELFF
TRBJ1-1 | TRBD1 | once | TRBV2 | CASRPTGMNTEAFF
TRBJ2-3 | . | . | TRBV5-6 | CASSLGGVGRPSTDTQYF